This paragraph covers one TCR beta chain sequence. The antigen is undetermined. V lost 4 bases, J lost 7 bases, and 6 bases stayed unmatched. The length of the CDR3 is 15 residues. The germline V gene encodes CDR1 SGHDT and CDR2 YYEEEE. The entry originates in a study of cytomegalovirus exposure and HLA in healthy donors. On the study more broadly: HLA-typed donors were the source of roughly 80 million unique TCRs held in an early data release. There were more than 350 genotyped donors. Of these, 81% fell in the genetic ancestry cluster associated with self-reported Caucasian donors.

Unrecorded immune exposures were likely, despite nominal health at sampling. Study-wide results and limits: Within the data, a cluster of highly shared sequence variants was likely a sequencing artifact.

With 60 Vbeta and 13 Jbeta primers, the PCR was carried out. Clones were sequenced by immunoSEQ multiplex PCR, and TCRdb holds only the in-frame ones, with some missing. The table has about 190,000 clones, approximately 80% seen once. The source is a woman between 25 and 40 years old in good health and CMV-seropositive. Sample: PBMCs. This chain joins TRBV5-6 and TRBJ1-6, with 9 bases that match TRBD1. This CDR3 is CASSLDRGWNSPLHF. CDR3 in DNA: TGTGCCAGCAGCCTGGACAGGGGCTGGAATTCACCCCTCCACTTT.